The source of this TCR beta chain is a study of CD8 T cells in Susac syndrome. With random hexamers, roughly 0.45 to 1 ug RNA was reverse transcribed. TCRdb processed the immunoSEQ multiplex PCR reads anew with MiXCR; each CDR3 protein has one entry. The data hold 210,000 or so distinct CDR3 sequences, with about 95% observed a single time. Germline assignment: CDR1 DFQATT and CDR2 SNEGSKA (reference sequence). The CDR3 contains 12 residues. Between the trimmed V and J ends, which lost 5 bases and 12 bases, there was a span of 17 bases. The sequence derives from a human donor with Susac syndrome. The chain couples TRBV20-1 to TRBJ2-1, with D possibly being TRBD2 (5 bases). Sequencing was performed on CD4+ T cells from PBMCs. CDR3 amino acids: CSAGPGSPRQFF. For the CDR3, the DNA is TGCAGTGCTGGACCGGGGTCCCCTAGGCAGTTCTTC.